This T cell receptor (beta chain) was sequenced in a study of blood T cell repertoires in COVID-19. Clones were read by immunoSEQ multiplex PCR, and TCRdb kept only the in-frame ones, dropping some. The sample shows approximately 150,000 clones, approximately 85% of them seen only once. V lost 0 bases and J lost 7; bases outside the gene matches: 9. There are 15 residues in the CDR3. The germline V gene has CDR1 SGHKS and CDR2 YYEKEE (reference sequence). The specimen sequenced was peripheral blood. The source of this sequence is a woman of 80 years or more with COVID-19, enrolled during active disease. The V and J genes are TRBV5-5 and TRBJ1-1; 7 nucleotides agree with TRBD1. The CDR3 region has the DNA TGTGCCAGCAGCTTGGTTGGACAGGCGTGGGTTGAAGCTTTCTTT. Its protein is CASSLVGQAWVEAFF.